This T cell receptor (beta chain) was captured by sequencing in a study of blood T cell repertoires in COVID-19. Study information: The study drew acute and convalescent COVID-19 samples from the United States, Italy and Spain.

Trimming left V 3 bases short and J 4 bases short, with 10 bases between. The CDR3 extends over 14 amino acids. From germline, CDR1 is LNHDA and CDR2 SQIVND (reference sequence). Authors' processing steps: For nucleated cells, counts were estimated from reference gene primer amplification. Clones were sequenced by immunoSEQ multiplex PCR, and TCRdb holds only the in-frame ones, with some missing. V and J calls and clone size are as listed in that table; D and trimming were resolved from the DNA. The sample has approximately 200,000 clones; about nine tenths are singletons. V and J are TRBV19 and TRBJ2-1; the D gene is possibly TRBD2 (6 bases). The TCR sequence derives from a man between 65 and 85 years old with acute or convalescent COVID-19. The sample consisted of peripheral blood. In nucleotides, the CDR3 is TGTGCCAGTAGTATCCGGGACTTGTACAATGAGCAGTTCTTC. Its translation is CASSIRDLYNEQFF.